A single sample is the source of the 24 T cell receptor beta chains below, sequenced in a study of blood T cell repertoires in COVID-19. Libraries were prepared by immunoSEQ multiplex PCR; TCRdb keeps only in-frame clonotypes and omits some of them. This table has approximately 200,000 clones, around 90% appearing once. Input material: PBMCs or T cells enriched from blood (not recorded which). The receptors here all came from a woman aged 25-40 years who had recovered from COVID-19.

This clone was observed a handful of times. The J gene is TRBJ2-5, the V gene TRBV5-5; no reliable D call. Between the trimmed V and J ends, which lost 0 bases and 1 base, there was a span of 10 bases. This CDR3 comprises 15 residues. Per the germline V gene, CDR1 is SGHKS and CDR2 is YYEKEE (reference sequence). Written as DNA, the CDR3 is TGTGCCAGCAGCTTGGCCGGCGGCCGCCAAGAGACCCAGTACTTC. Protein product: CASSLAGGRQETQYF.

This clone was picked up one time. V and J are TRBV5-1 and TRBJ2-7; maybe TRBD2 (6 bases). CDR3 length equals 15 residues. V gave up 4 bases and J gave up 0 bases, with 14 bases separating them. From germline, CDR1 is SGHRS and CDR2 YFSETQ. The CDR3 is CASSPKLGGSYEQYF. CDR3 DNA: TGCGCCAGCAGCCCCAAATTGGGGGGCTCCTACGAGCAGTACTTC.

The chain links TRBV27 to TRBJ2-5; 11 nucleotides align to TRBD2. The length of the CDR3 is 15 residues. Germline CDR1 reads MNHEY; CDR2 reads SMNVEV (reference sequence). V shed 3 bases and J 4 bases; nucleotides not matched to a gene: 4. The CDR3, as DNA: TGTGCCAGCAGTTTGGTAGCGGGGGGGCGAGAGACCCAGTACTTC. Protein: CASSLVAGGRETQYF.

V usage is TRBV29-1 and J usage is TRBJ1-6; D gene uncertain. V dropped 4 bases and J dropped 10 bases, with 2 bases sitting between them. Germline lookup yields CDR1 SQVTM and CDR2 ANQGSEA. This CDR3 comprises 9 residues. The CDR3 DNA follows: TGCAGCGTTGTATCACCCCTCCACTTT. Translated: CSVVSPLHF.

In DNA, the CDR3 is TGTGCCAGTAGTATGTCCAGGTACTCCTACGAGCAGTACTTC. It specifies CASSMSRYSYEQYF. The V gene is TRBV19, the J gene TRBJ2-7, with D hard to call. CDR1 and CDR2 (germline): LNHDA, SQIVND (reference sequence). Trimming stripped 3 bases from V and 0 bases from J, with 9 bases between. This CDR3 has 14 residues.

This clone came up once. V and J are TRBV7-8 and TRBJ2-3; 9 bases match TRBD2. Trimming cost V 0 bases and J 5 bases; bases outside gene matches: 9. Per the germline V gene, CDR1 is SGHVS and CDR2 is FQNEAQ. The CDR3 sequence is 17 residues long. CDR3 sequence reads: CASSLAWAGGLEDTQYF. As DNA, the CDR3 is TGTGCCAGCAGCTTAGCGTGGGCGGGGGGGCTTGAAGATACGCAGTATTTT.

CDR3 bases: TGTGCCAGTAGTATTTGGGGGCCTAATGAAAAACTGTTTTTT. Translation gives CASSIWGPNEKLFF. V and J are TRBV19 and TRBJ1-4, with D possibly being TRBD1 (6 bases). The CDR3 extends over 14 amino acids. Germline CDR1 and CDR2: LNHDA and SQIVND (reference sequence). Trimming took off 3 bases at V and 3 bases at J, with 8 bases between the two ends.

The V call is TRBV6-2 or TRBV6-3, the J call TRBJ2-2; D unresolved. The germline CDR1 and CDR2 sequences are MNHEY and SVGEGT. The CDR3 covers 14 residues. The germline V and J ends were trimmed by 4 bases and 1 base, with 7 bases remaining between them. The CDR3 bases are TGTGCCAGCAGTTCTTCCCGGAACACCGGGGAGCTGTTTTTT. This translates into CASSSSRNTGELFF.

The chain is built from TRBV5-5 and TRBJ2-6, with a possible D match to TRBD2 (5 bases). Germline V gene sequence: CDR1 SGHKS, CDR2 YYEKEE (reference sequence). CDR3 length equals 15 residues. V shed 4 bases and J shed 3 bases, with 11 bases lying between them. CDR3 DNA: TGTGCCAGCAGCCTGAGGGTCCTTGGGGCCAACGTCCTGACTTTC. Its translation: CASSLRVLGANVLTF.

In this sample, this clone turned up a few times. V and J are TRBV11-2 and TRBJ2-1, with 9 bases that match TRBD2. Trimming at V came to 2 bases and at J to 6 bases, leaving 5 bases not matched to a gene. This CDR3 contains 15 residues. Germline lookup yields CDR1 SGHAT and CDR2 FQNNGV. CDR3 in DNA: TGTGCCAGCAGCTTATGGGGCGGGAGGGCCAATGAGCAGTTCTTC. Translation: CASSLWGGRANEQFF.

This clone is deemed medium-sized. V gene TRBV11-1 combines with J gene TRBJ2-7; 7 bases match TRBD2. Trimming took 2 bases from V and 5 from J; bases not matched to a gene: 6. The CDR3 is 14 amino acids. Per germline, CDR1 SGHAT and CDR2 FQDESV (reference sequence). This CDR3 is CASSLRLAVNEQYF. The CDR3 region has the DNA TGTGCCAGCAGCTTACGACTAGCTGTGAACGAGCAGTACTTC.

The chain recombines TRBV7-3 with TRBJ2-3; 7 bases are shared with TRBD2. The V gene end was trimmed by 4 bases and the J gene end by 4 bases; junction bases not matched to a gene: 2. The CDR3 length is 13 residues. Germline assignment: CDR1 SGHTA and CDR2 FQGTGA. CDR3 in DNA: TGTGCCAGCAGCTCGGGAGGAGCAGATACGCAGTATTTT. Translating gives CASSSGGADTQYF.

This sequence joins TRBV12-5 and TRBJ1-4; tentatively, D is TRBD1 (5 bases). V was shortened by 4 bases and J by 5 bases, with 11 bases between the two germline ends. The CDR3 is 14 residues long. Germline V gives CDR1 LGHNT, CDR2 FRNRAP. CDR3 protein: CASGSGHSNEKLFF. DNA for the CDR3: TGTGCTAGTGGTTCAGGACACTCAAATGAAAAACTGTTTTTT.

J is TRBJ2-1 and V is TRBV4-1; D not resolved. The CDR3 sequence is 15 residues long. Germline-derived CDR1 and CDR2 are MGHRA and YSYEKL. Trimming left V 4 bases short and J 6 bases short, with 16 bases between. The CDR3 here is CASSLMIQIPNEQFF. DNA of the CDR3: TGCGCCAGCAGCCTAATGATACAAATCCCCAATGAGCAGTTCTTC.

The chain links TRBV7-8 to TRBJ1-1; possible D gene TRBD1, 5 bases. CDR1 is SGHVS, CDR2 FQNEAQ, per germline. Deletions cut 1 base from V and 4 bases from J, with 10 bases between. The CDR3 is 14 amino acids. The CDR3 DNA follows: TGTGCCAGCAGCTTAGTGGGGGGGGTCACTGAAGCTTTCTTT. It encodes CASSLVGGVTEAFF.

CDR3 DNA: TGTGCCAGCAGCTTAGTTAGCGGGGGCGTGGACACCGGGGAGCTGTTTTTT. The encoded protein is CASSLVSGGVDTGELFF. V gene TRBV7-2 combines with J gene TRBJ2-2, with 9 bases matching TRBD2. The CDR3 consists of 17 residues. The V gene's germline CDR1 is SGHTA and CDR2 FQGNSA. The V gene end was trimmed by 1 base and the J gene end by 3 bases; junction bases not matched to a gene: 6.

This clone was seen only once. The chain joins TRBV2 to TRBJ1-2; D might be TRBD1 (6 bases). This CDR3 is built from 9 residues. Looked up from germline, CDR1 is SNHLY and CDR2 is FYNNEI. V was cut by 11 bases and J by 8 bases, with 9 bases left in between. CDR3 protein: CARRGGYTF. In DNA, the CDR3 is TGTGCCCGAAGGGGGGGCTACACCTTC.

V and J are TRBV23-1 and TRBJ1-1; TRBD1 is a possible D gene (6 bases). TRBV23-1 is an open reading frame whose function is uncertain. V lost 8 bases and J 2 bases, leaving 15 bases between the germline ends. CDR3 length: 14 residues. This chain's CDR3 is CASVPGHPNTEAFF. DNA for the CDR3: TGCGCCAGCGTACCGGGACACCCTAACACTGAAGCTTTCTTT.

This sequence joins TRBV19 and TRBJ1-1, with D perhaps matching TRBD1 (6 bases). V was trimmed by 0 bases and J by 8 bases, leaving 16 bases between them. CDR3 length equals 15 residues. CDR1 is LNHDA, CDR2 SQIVND, per germline (reference sequence). The CDR3 DNA reads TGTGCCAGTAGTATAGATCGAATCCGGGGACAAGAAGCTTTCTTT. Residues: CASSIDRIRGQEAFF.

The J gene is TRBJ1-1, the V gene TRBV9, with D maybe TRBD1 (5 bases). This CDR3 comprises 14 residues. Germline V gene lookup returns CDR1 SGDLS and CDR2 YYNGEE. Trimming removed 0 bases from V and 4 bases from J, with 10 bases in between. Here the CDR3 DNA reads TGTGCCAGCAGCGTAGGGGGCGACGGCACTGAAGCTTTCTTT. It is translated as CASSVGGDGTEAFF.

This clone was observed a single time. V usage is TRBV6-2 or TRBV6-3 and J usage is TRBJ2-5; 11 nucleotides align to TRBD2. V shed 5 bases, J shed 3 bases, and the junction held 5 bases outside the gene matches. The germline V gene encodes CDR1 MNHEY and CDR2 SVGEGT. CDR3 length: 15 amino acids. CDR3 region: CASSRLAGNEETQYF. The CDR3 nucleotides are TGTGCCAGCAGTCGACTAGCGGGGAACGAAGAGACCCAGTACTTC.

This chain joins TRBV7-9 and TRBJ1-1, with D unclear. V was pared by 5 bases and J by 7 bases, with 20 bases between. The CDR3 has 15 amino acids. CDR1 is SEHNR, CDR2 FQNEAQ, per germline (reference sequence). The CDR3 DNA is TGTGCCAGCAGCCTAGTAGAAGGCGGCGTACTTGAAGCTTTCTTT. Encoded protein: CASSLVEGGVLEAFF.

The chain recombines TRBV7-2 with TRBJ2-5; D gene uncertain. The CDR3 extends over 14 amino acids. Trimming removed 1 base from V and 4 bases from J, with 10 bases in between. Germline assignment: CDR1 SGHTA and CDR2 FQGNSA. CDR3 DNA sequence: TGTGCCAGCAGCTTAGGCCTATCCCGAGAGACCCAGTACTTC. It specifies CASSLGLSRETQYF.

The chain is built from TRBV7-2 and TRBJ2-2, with TRBD2 matching 8 bases. V was clipped by 3 bases and J by 7 bases; unmatched bases: 7. Germline lookup yields CDR1 SGHTA and CDR2 FQGNSA. This CDR3 comprises 15 residues. The DNA of the CDR3 is TGTGCCAGCAGCTTTCTAGCGGGTGGAATCGGGGAGCTGTTTTTT. It translates to CASSFLAGGIGELFF.